Each of the 25 T cell receptor beta chains below was sequenced from the same sample in a study of blood T cell repertoires in COVID-19. The repertoire was sequenced with immunoSEQ multiplex PCR; TCRdb's copy has only in-frame clones and lacks some. Of hundreds of thousands of clones listed, approximately 91% were seen once; the top ten hold over 9%. The sequencing input was PBMCs or T cells enriched from blood (not recorded which). The receptors were sampled from a woman in her thirties or forties who had recovered from COVID-19.

Worth noting for this clone: Other DNA sequences in this sample translate to the same CDR3. The chain combines TRBV28 with TRBJ1-6; 8 bases are a match to TRBD1. CDR1 and CDR2 (germline): MDHEN, SYDVKM. Unmatched junction bases numbered 7, after V lost 5 bases and J lost 7 bases. The CDR3 spans 15 residues. The CDR3 DNA sequence: TGTGCCAGCAGTCTCGGACAGGGAAGGAATTCACCCCTCCACTTT. Protein sequence: CASSLGQGRNSPLHF.

The rearrangement uses TRBV2 and TRBJ2-7, with 7 bases fitting TRBD2. The CDR3 has 14 amino acids. From germline, CDR1 is SNHLY and CDR2 FYNNEI. The ends lost 2 bases at V and 1 base at J; junction bases unmatched: 2. CDR3 loop: CASSELAGSYEQYF. CDR3 coding DNA: TGTGCCAGCAGTGAATTAGCGGGTTCCTACGAGCAGTACTTC. Looking up the rest from reference TRBV2 and TRBJ2-7 gives the full variable domain: EPEVTQTPSHQVTQMGQEVILRCVPISNHLYFYWYRQILGQKVEFLVSFYNNEISEKSEIFDDQFSVERPDGSNFTLKIRSTKLEDSAMYFCASSELAGSYEQYFGPGTRLTVT.

This chain uses TRBV9 with TRBJ2-3, with 8 bases identical to TRBD2. Germline loops: CDR1 SGDLS, CDR2 YYNGEE. This CDR3 spans 16 amino acids. With 0 bases clipped from V and 4 bases from J, the junction kept 7 bases outside the gene matches. The CDR3 DNA reads TGTGCCAGCAGCGTAGTTGCGGGGGGCCCCCCAGATACGCAGTATTTT. It translates to CASSVVAGGPPDTQYF.

The chain links TRBV21-1 to TRBJ2-1; TRBD2, as called in the table, went unchecked against the DNA. TRBV21-1 constitutes a pseudogene. The CDR3 length is 18 residues. The CDR3 nucleotides read TGTGCCAGCAGCAACGTACTAGCGGGAGGACGCTCCTACAATGAGCAGTTCTTC. It is translated as CASSNVLAGGRSYNEQFF.

The rearrangement links TRBV2 to TRBJ2-1; TRBD2 might be the D (5 bases). Germline V gene lookup returns CDR1 SNHLY and CDR2 FYNNEI. The CDR3 sequence is 18 residues long. V was pared by 6 bases and J by 6 bases, with 27 bases between. The CDR3 here is CASRSRRDSRWVFNEQFF. CDR3 bases: TGTGCCAGCAGATCGCGACGGGATTCGAGGTGGGTTTTCAATGAGCAGTTCTTC.

V and J are TRBV2 and TRBJ2-3; a weak D match, TRBD2 (7 bases). V was shortened by 8 bases and J by 0 bases, with 12 bases between the two germline ends. The CDR3 totals 14 residues. CDR1 SNHLY and CDR2 FYNNEI come from the germline V gene. This CDR3 reads CASFEGGSTDTQYF. In DNA, the CDR3 is TGTGCCAGCTTCGAGGGGGGGAGCACAGATACGCAGTATTTT.

The V call is TRBV28, the J call TRBJ2-7; tentatively, D is TRBD2 (6 bases). CDR3 length equals 14 residues. Germline V gene sequence: CDR1 MDHEN, CDR2 SYDVKM. V was trimmed by 2 bases and J by 7 bases, leaving 15 bases between them. The CDR3 is CASSLTGDGREQYF. CDR3 DNA: TGTGCCAGCAGTTTAACGGGGGATGGTAGAGAGCAGTACTTC.

The chain joins TRBV29-1 to TRBJ2-5, with a weak D call TRBD1 (5 bases). CDR3 length equals 13 residues. Germline V gives CDR1 SQVTM, CDR2 ANQGSEA. Trimming left V 4 bases short and J 6 bases short, with 15 bases between. The CDR3 DNA sequence: TGCAGCGTTGTCCCGGCAGGGAAGAAGACCCAGTACTTC. This encodes CSVVPAGKKTQYF.

The rearrangement joins TRBV19 to TRBJ1-2; 8 positions match TRBD1. Trimming took 6 bases from V and 6 from J; bases not matched to a gene: 6. CDR1 and CDR2 (germline): LNHDA, SQIVND (reference sequence). This CDR3 has 13 residues. The CDR3 DNA follows: TGTGCCAGTAGCGAGGACAGGGACCATGGCTACACCTTC. It translates to CASSEDRDHGYTF.

The gene calls are TRBV7-2 and TRBJ1-5; 7 bases map to TRBD1. The V and J ends lost 4 bases and 7 bases, in that order; junction bases with no gene match: 4. Germline-derived CDR1 and CDR2 are SGHTA and FQGNSA. The length of the CDR3 is 13 residues. CDR3: CASSYDREQPQHF. The DNA of the CDR3 is TGTGCCAGCAGCTATGACAGGGAACAGCCCCAGCATTTT.

J is TRBJ2-1 and V is TRBV27; 10 bases align to TRBD2. V was clipped by 3 bases and J by 8 bases; unmatched bases: 10. The CDR3 extends over 16 amino acids. The germline V gene encodes CDR1 MNHEY and CDR2 SMNVEV (reference sequence). CDR3 amino acids: CASSFPSASGSDEQFF. The CDR3 DNA reads TGTGCCAGCAGTTTCCCCTCGGCTAGCGGGAGCGATGAGCAGTTCTTC.

The chain has TRBV4-1 and TRBJ2-1; D call uncertain. The CDR3 is made up of 13 amino acids. The germline V gene has CDR1 MGHRA and CDR2 YSYEKL. With 1 base removed from V and 7 bases from J, the gap between germline ends came to 8 bases. CDR3 sequence reads: CASSQVWRNEQFF. The CDR3 DNA reads as TGCGCCAGCAGCCAAGTTTGGCGGAATGAGCAGTTCTTC.

The chain carries TRBV2 and TRBJ1-6; D gene uncertain. Trimming took 4 bases from V and 3 from J, leaving 10 bases between them. The germline CDR1 and CDR2 sequences are SNHLY and FYNNEI. CDR3 length: 15 residues. CDR3 in DNA: TGTGCCAGCAGTGGAGAGGGCGACTATAATTCACCCCTCCACTTT. Encoded protein: CASSGEGDYNSPLHF.

V gene TRBV7-9 combines with J gene TRBJ2-3; a weak D match, TRBD2 (6 bases). V was shortened by 3 bases and J by 8 bases, with 21 bases between the two germline ends. The CDR3 extends over 16 amino acids. CDR1 and CDR2 (germline): SEHNR, FQNEAQ (reference sequence). CDR3 DNA sequence: TGTGCCAGCAGCTTCACCGGGACTCGGTTGCGATTTACGCAGTATTTT. Protein sequence: CASSFTGTRLRFTQYF.

The rearrangement joins TRBV4-3 to TRBJ2-7; D is possibly TRBD2 (6 bases). The CDR3 contains 14 residues. The V gene's germline CDR1 is LGHNA and CDR2 YSLEER. Trimming stripped 4 bases from V and 3 bases from J, with 13 bases between. CDR3 bases: TGCGCCAGCAGCCCATTCATGGGGGGCTACGAGCAGTACTTC. It codes for CASSPFMGGYEQYF.

The V and J genes are TRBV5-6 and TRBJ2-1, with TRBD2 identical over 9 bases. The CDR3 length is 17 residues. Per the germline V gene, CDR1 is SGHDT and CDR2 is YYEEEE. Trimming at V came to 1 base and at J to 4 bases, leaving 9 bases not matched to a gene. Here the CDR3 reads CASSLLGSGGSYNEQFF. The CDR3 nucleotides are TGTGCCAGCAGCTTGTTGGGTAGCGGGGGCTCTTACAATGAGCAGTTCTTC.

The chain uses TRBV6-5 and TRBJ1-2; 7 bases are shared with TRBD1. The ends lost 0 bases at V and 4 bases at J; junction bases unmatched: 5. The length of the CDR3 is 15 residues. CDR1 is MNHEY and CDR2 is SVGAGI in the germline V gene. Here the CDR3 DNA reads TGTGCCAGCAGTTACTCGTTGACAGGGACCTATGGCTACACCTTC. This gives the protein CASSYSLTGTYGYTF.

The J gene is TRBJ2-3, the V gene TRBV7-2; 9 nucleotides align to TRBD1. From germline, CDR1 is SGHTA and CDR2 FQGNSA. Trimming cost V 5 bases and J 4 bases; bases outside gene matches: 4. The CDR3 is 14 amino acids. CDR3: CASSPGQGPDTQYF. The CDR3 DNA reads as TGTGCCAGCAGCCCGGGACAGGGACCAGATACGCAGTATTTT.

This clone was observed a single time. The rearrangement uses TRBV4-1 and TRBJ1-6, with TRBD1 as a possible D gene (5 bases). Deletions cut 0 bases from V and 4 bases from J, with 10 bases between. The CDR3 spans 16 residues. The germline CDR1 and CDR2 sequences are MGHRA and YSYEKL. DNA of the CDR3: TGCGCCAGCAGCCAAGAGGCCGGGGGGTATAATTCACCCCTCCACTTT. It codes for CASSQEAGGYNSPLHF.

This chain links TRBV19 with TRBJ1-1; D may be TRBD1 (5 bases). The CDR3 is 14 amino acids. Germline CDR1 and CDR2: LNHDA and SQIVND (reference sequence). The ends were cut back, 1 base at V and 4 bases at J, with 10 bases in the middle. CDR3 amino acids: CASSIAGGSTEAFF. The CDR3 bases are TGTGCCAGTAGTATAGCCGGGGGGAGCACTGAAGCTTTCTTT.

The chain has TRBV24-1 and TRBJ2-2; 13 bases are a match to TRBD2. V gave up 4 bases and J gave up 3 bases; unmatched junction bases: 4. CDR1 and CDR2 from the germline V gene are KGHDR and SFDVKD. The length of the CDR3 is 17 residues. The CDR3 sequence is CATSDPGLAGYTGELFF. CDR3 sequence (DNA): TGTGCCACCAGTGACCCGGGACTAGCGGGATACACCGGGGAGCTGTTTTTT.

The rearrangement uses TRBV29-1 and TRBJ2-2, with TRBD2 identical over 10 bases. Germline CDR1 SQVTM, CDR2 ANQGSEA. The CDR3 has 14 residues. Losses at the gene ends were 5 bases for V and 5 bases for J; bases not matched to a gene: 5. The CDR3 bases are TGCAGCGTTAGCGGGGGGGCCTGGACCGGGGAGCTGTTTTTT. This sequence encodes CSVSGGAWTGELFF.

This chain connects TRBV5-4 to TRBJ2-3; 9 bases are shared with TRBD2. Germline V gene sequence: CDR1 SGHNT, CDR2 YYREEE (reference sequence). The CDR3 has 16 residues. Trimming cost V 5 bases and J 2 bases; bases outside gene matches: 9. CDR3 bases: TGTGCCAGCAGTCCGAGCGGGGGGCGGAACACAGATACGCAGTATTTT. Translating gives CASSPSGGRNTDTQYF.

The genes are TRBV11-2 and TRBJ1-4, with 7 bases identical to TRBD1. This CDR3 contains 17 residues. Trimming at V came to 4 bases and at J to 8 bases, leaving 16 bases not matched to a gene. The germline V gene encodes CDR1 SGHAT and CDR2 FQNNGV. The CDR3 DNA follows: TGTGCCAGCAGCTACAGGGGAGTTCGGGCCAGTTCGGAAAAACTGTTTTTT. Translating gives CASSYRGVRASSEKLFF. The whole variable domain, remainder taken from reference TRBV11-2 and TRBJ1-4, is EAGVAQSPRYKIIEKRQSVAFWCNPISGHATLYWYQQILGQGPKLLIQFQNNGVVDDSQLPKDRFSAERLKGVDSTLKIQPAKLEDSAVYLCASSYRGVRASSEKLFFGSGTQLSVL.

This clone came up once. The chain joins TRBV24-1 to TRBJ2-7; TRBD1 agrees at 10 bases. The CDR3 sequence is 16 residues long. The V segment lost 3 bases and the J segment 6 bases; nucleotides outside the gene matches: 10. Germline values: CDR1 KGHDR, CDR2 SFDVKD. The CDR3 DNA is TGTGCCACCAGTGATCCTTGGACAGGGGGTGCAGGCGAGCAGTACTTC. It codes for CATSDPWTGGAGEQYF.